In its sample, the clone carrying this T cell receptor beta chain was seen many times. Its antigen remains unknown. The data belong to a study of CD8+CD57+ T cells in acquired aplastic anemia. Study at large: Sorted CD4+ and CD8+ cells gave an average of roughly 3.2 ug of DNA.

Study results and limitations: No significant patient-versus-control difference appeared in CD8+ Simpson's diversity. Between patients and controls, some 31 CD8+ CDR3 sequences were found in common.

Per the germline V gene, CDR1 is SQVTM and CDR2 is ANQGSEA. V lost 5 bases, J lost 2 bases, and 7 bases stayed unmatched. This CDR3 region has 17 residues. TCR beta VDJ combinations and CDR3 sequences were profiled from genomic DNA. One entry per CDR3 protein, called by TCRdb with MiXCR from the reads. This table holds 100,000 to 150,000 distinct CDR3 sequences, over 30% found once. All sequencing subjects had displayed CD8+CD57+ cell expansion on flow cytometry. Blood samples were obtained from patients who had received no prior therapy. V is TRBV29-1 and J is TRBJ2-1, with 15 bases matching TRBD2. This sequence was found in a human donor with aplastic anemia. Sequencing input: sorted CD4+, CD8+, or CD8+CD57+ T cells (not recorded which) from PBMCs. This CDR3 is CSVRTSGGAPAYNEQFF. The CDR3 DNA follows: TGCAGCGTTCGGACTAGCGGGGGGGCTCCCGCCTACAATGAGCAGTTCTTC.